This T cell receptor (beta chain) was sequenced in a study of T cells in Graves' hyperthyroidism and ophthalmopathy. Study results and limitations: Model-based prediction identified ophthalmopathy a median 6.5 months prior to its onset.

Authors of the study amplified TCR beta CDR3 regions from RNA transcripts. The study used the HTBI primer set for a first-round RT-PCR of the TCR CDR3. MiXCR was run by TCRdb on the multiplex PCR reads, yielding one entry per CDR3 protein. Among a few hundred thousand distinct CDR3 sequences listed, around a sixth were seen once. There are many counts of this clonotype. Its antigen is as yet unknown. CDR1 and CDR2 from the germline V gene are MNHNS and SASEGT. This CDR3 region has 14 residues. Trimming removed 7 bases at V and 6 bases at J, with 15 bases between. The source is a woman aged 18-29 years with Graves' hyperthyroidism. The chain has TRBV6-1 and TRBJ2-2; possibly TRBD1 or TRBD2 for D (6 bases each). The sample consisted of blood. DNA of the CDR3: TGTGCCAGCATCCTCATGGAGGGGGCCGGGGAGCTGTTTTTT. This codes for CASILMEGAGELFF.